The entry below gives a single T cell receptor (beta chain) sequence along with its context. Other DNA sequences in this sample translate to the same CDR3. This sample was included in a study of control samples from healthy donors and cancer patients. The germline V gene encodes CDR1 MDHEN and CDR2 SYDVKM. This CDR3 comprises 12 residues. V was cut by 1 base and J by 4 bases, with 5 bases left in between. The protocol was immunoSEQ multiplex PCR, while the TCRdb copy is restricted to in-frame clones and leaves out a portion. The table has approximately 120,000 clones, about nine tenths seen once; the top ten hold roughly 4.5%.

This sequence originates from a human donor in good health. The donor label of this sample is uncertain. Sample: blood. The chain links TRBV28 to TRBJ2-7; a weak D match, TRBD1 (5 bases). The CDR3 DNA sequence: TGTGCCAGCAGTTTATCAGGGTACGAGCAGTACTTC. This gives the protein CASSLSGYEQYF.